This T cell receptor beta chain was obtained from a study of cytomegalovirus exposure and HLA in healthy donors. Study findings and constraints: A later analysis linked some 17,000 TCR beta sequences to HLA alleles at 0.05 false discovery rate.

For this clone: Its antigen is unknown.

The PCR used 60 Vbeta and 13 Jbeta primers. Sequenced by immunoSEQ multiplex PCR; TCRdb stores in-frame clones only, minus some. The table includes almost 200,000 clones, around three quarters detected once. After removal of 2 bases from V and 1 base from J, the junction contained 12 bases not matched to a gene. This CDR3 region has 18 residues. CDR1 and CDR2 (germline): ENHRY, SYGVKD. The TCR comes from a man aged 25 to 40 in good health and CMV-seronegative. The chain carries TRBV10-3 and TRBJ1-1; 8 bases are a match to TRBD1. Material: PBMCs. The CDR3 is CAISEPQGARLGNTEAFF. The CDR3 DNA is TGTGCCATCAGTGAGCCCCAGGGGGCTCGTCTTGGGAACACTGAAGCTTTCTTT.